Listed here are 9 T cell receptor beta chains from one sample, sequenced in a study of molecular identifiers for immune sequencing clone quantification. TCRdb reprocessed the PCR reads via MiXCR and lists one record per CDR3 protein. The repertoire has approximately 550,000 distinct CDR3 sequences, about 25% of them found once; the top ten carry under 0.8%. The specimen was naive CD8+ T cells from blood, with Jurkat cell RNA spiked in. Sample subset: FACS-sorted CD8+CD4-CCR7+CD45RA+ naive T cells. Receptors were obtained from a human donor in good health. Some libraries in this study had Jurkat cell RNA spiked in.

In this sample, this clonotype turned up many times. This chain joins TRBV5-1 and TRBJ1-1; D is perhaps TRBD1 (5 bases). V gave up 5 bases and J gave up 2 bases, with 10 bases separating them. The V gene's germline CDR1 is SGHRS and CDR2 YFSETQ. The CDR3 extends over 13 amino acids. Here the CDR3 reads CASSGDFNTEAFF. CDR3 bases: TGCGCCAGCAGTGGGGACTTTAACACTGAAGCTTTCTTT.

This clonotype was seen at least ten times. V usage is TRBV27 and J usage is TRBJ2-7, with 7 bases identical to TRBD1. V shed 2 bases and J 4 bases; nucleotides not matched to a gene: 2. CDR1 and CDR2 from the germline V gene are MNHEY and SMNVEV (reference sequence). The length of the CDR3 is 13 residues. The CDR3 DNA is TGTGCCAGCAGTTTACAGGGGGTTTACGAGCAGTACTTC. Its protein is CASSLQGVYEQYF.

This clonotype appeared a single time. This clone may be a read error of a much larger clone one base away. This rearrangement joins TRBV5-5 to TRBJ2-7, with 8 bases lining up with TRBD2. Germline V lookup: CDR1 SGHKS, CDR2 YYEKEE (reference sequence). CDR3 length: 15 residues. The CDR3 is CASSPGGQSAYEQCF. Written as DNA, the CDR3 is TGTGCCAGCAGCCCGGGGGGGCAGTCCGCCTACGAGCAGTGCTTC.

Comment on this clonotype: An end of the junction differs from the germline gene, which may be a read error. The chain couples TRBV5-3 to TRBJ1-2; D is unresolved. TRBV5-3 is an ORF, with its function uncertain. The length of the CDR3 is 17 residues. CDR3 amino acids: CASSLPYRDVTNYGYTF. In DNA, the CDR3 is TGTGCCAGCAGCTTGCCTTACCGCGACGTTACTAACTATGGCTACACCTTC.

This clonotype has just a few counts. The CDR3 bases are TGCAGTGTTAGGACAGACTATAATTCACCCCTCCACTTT. Translation gives CSVRTDYNSPLHF. The genes are TRBV20-1 and TRBJ1-6, with a possible D match to TRBD1 (6 bases). CDR1 and CDR2 from the germline V gene are DFQATT and SNEGSKA (reference sequence). V shed 7 bases and J shed 3 bases, with 10 bases lying between them. This CDR3 has 13 residues.

This clonotype was observed a few times. CDR3 DNA sequence: TGTGCCAGCAGCCGGGGACCCTATCTCGCTGAAGCTTTCTTT. Translating it yields CASSRGPYLAEAFF. The chain is built from TRBV6-6 and TRBJ1-1, with D maybe TRBD1 (5 bases). Trimming shortened V by 6 bases and J by 6 bases, and 17 bases separated the two germline ends. CDR3 length: 14 residues. The germline gives CDR1 MNHNY, CDR2 SVGAGI (reference sequence).

Comments on this clonotype: Relative to the germline gene, one junction end is altered; a read error may explain this. The V and J genes are TRBV6-2 or TRBV6-3 and TRBJ2-7, with 8 bases matching TRBD1. Per germline, CDR1 MNHEY and CDR2 SVGEGT. CDR3 length: 12 residues. The CDR3 nucleotides are TGCGGATCTCAGGGGGCTGTCTACGAGCAGTACTTC. Protein product: CGSQGAVYEQYF.

Ten or more counts support this clonotype. The chain links TRBV7-2 to TRBJ1-1, with unresolved D. The CDR3 spans 16 residues. With 4 bases removed from V and 2 bases from J, the gap between germline ends came to 17 bases. The germline V gene has CDR1 SGHTA and CDR2 FQGNSA. CDR3 sequence: CASSSIPSIVNTEAFF. CDR3 bases: TGTGCCAGCAGCTCCATACCCTCCATTGTTAACACTGAAGCTTTCTTT.

The rearrangement joins TRBV19 to TRBJ2-2; 8 bases line up with TRBD1. The CDR3 is 17 residues long. Germline CDR1 and CDR2: LNHDA and SQIVND (reference sequence). With V trimmed by 3 bases and J by 4 bases, 10 bases remained unmatched. The CDR3 sequence is CASSMGRGLIGTGELFF. In DNA, the CDR3 is TGTGCCAGTAGTATGGGCAGGGGGCTCATTGGCACCGGGGAGCTGTTTTTT.